A single T cell receptor (beta chain) is shown here with its context. Its specificity is not known. Profiled with immunoSEQ multiplex PCR; TCRdb holds only in-frame clones, not every one. Here the sample spans about 160,000 clones, more than 75% being singletons. The sample belongs to a study of cytomegalovirus exposure and HLA in healthy donors. Study-level points and caveats: Reportedly, diagnosis of cytomegalovirus status by the classifier showed high specificity and sensitivity.

Sample: PBMCs. The TCR was taken from a man between 18 and 29 years old in good health and CMV-seronegative.

This CDR3 is CARARLAGPTGELFF. The CDR3, as DNA: TGTGCCAGAGCCAGACTAGCGGGCCCAACCGGGGAGCTGTTTTTT. This chain joins TRBV27 and TRBJ2-2, with 10 bases fitting TRBD2. The CDR3 spans 15 residues. J gave up 5 bases and V 9 bases, and 9 bases lay outside the gene matches. Germline V lookup: CDR1 MNHEY, CDR2 SMNVEV (reference sequence).